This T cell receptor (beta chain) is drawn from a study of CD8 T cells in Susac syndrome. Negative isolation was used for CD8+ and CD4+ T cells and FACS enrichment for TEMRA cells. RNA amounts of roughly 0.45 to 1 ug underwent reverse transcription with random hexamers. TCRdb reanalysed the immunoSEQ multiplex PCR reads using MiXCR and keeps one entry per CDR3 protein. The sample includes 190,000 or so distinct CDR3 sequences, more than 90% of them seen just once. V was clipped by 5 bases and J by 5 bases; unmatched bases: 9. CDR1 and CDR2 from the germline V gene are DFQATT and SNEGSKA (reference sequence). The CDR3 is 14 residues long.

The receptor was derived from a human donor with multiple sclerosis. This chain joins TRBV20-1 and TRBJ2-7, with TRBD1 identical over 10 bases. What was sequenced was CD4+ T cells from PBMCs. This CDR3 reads CSAFPGQGRHEQYF. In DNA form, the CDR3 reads TGCAGTGCTTTCCCGGGACAGGGGCGCCACGAGCAGTACTTC.